This TCR beta chain was observed in a study of T cell responses to AZD1222 COVID-19 vaccine (dated by TCRdb to the early 2020s). For context, the study as a whole: AZD1222 recipients whose second dose came at about 4 weeks and those whose second dose came at about 12 weeks were combined into one group, since spike-specific TCR depth and breadth did not differ between the two schedules. Trial participants were enrolled into age subgroups of 18-55, 56-69 and 70-plus years, which contained about 150, 28 and 57 TCR-sequenced participants, respectively. A total of approximately 240 trial participants underwent TCR sequencing, of whom 207 received two doses of AZD1222 and about 25 received two doses of the MenACWY control vaccine. Points the paper makes about the study in general: Vaccine-associated CD4 TCRs spanned the whole spike protein, with dominant responses in regions 160-218 and 743-854. After two AZD1222 doses, both the breadth and the depth of spike-specific TCRs were significantly higher than at day 0 and than in MenACWY recipients. Conclusions about previously exposed vaccinees are limited, since just 5 or 6 AZD1222 recipients were seropositive for SARS-CoV-2 at baseline. Epitopes outside the regions mutated in the B.1.351 and B.1.1.7 variants were reportedly recognized by nearly half of the unique spike-specific TCRs. Participants were mostly white British, with more females than males. The authors suggested clonal diversity may have been underestimated. Because no day 14 peak-response samples were available, the repertoires could be characterized only after the peak T cell response. In the small 56-69-year group, the increase in depth fell short of significance, most likely because of low power.

This specimen's time point label, interpreted: baseline before first vaccination. Vaccinee samples were obtained from the UK trials COV001 and COV002, which included a single-blind randomized controlled phase 2/3 trial of AZD1222 (ChAdOx1 nCoV-19) in healthy adults. For TCRbeta chain sequencing, PBMC samples from trial participants were taken at day 0 and at day 28 after the second dose. Measured from the cysteine to the phenylalanine, the CDR3 is 15 residues long. The retained sequence is limited to the CDR3, 45 bases, with the frame set at the first base. CDR1 and CDR2, looked up from the germline V gene (reference sequence), are LGHDT and YNNKEL. Unmatched junction bases come to 5, with V trimmed by 0 bases and J by 9 bases. The CDR3 regions of human TCRbeta chains were analyzed by immunosequencing. As for the original processing: TCRs in the repertoires were matched against a reference library of SARS-CoV-2-specific TCRs that had been generated with the MIRA antigen-specificity platform. Breadth meant the fraction of unique TCRs that were SARS-CoV-2-associated, whereas depth meant the fraction of total T cells that were SARS-CoV-2-associated. Using the MIRA data, every spike-specific TCR was mapped to the spike region that the TCR reacted to and assigned to either a CD4 or a CD8 class. Log10-transformed breadth and depth values were compared by one-way ANOVA with Sidak's multiple comparisons tests. TCRdb obtained this table from immuneACCESS and retained in-frame rearrangements with V and J assigned. These tables miss some clones; where compared with another copy, unresolved V genes account for less than half of the shortfall, and the remainder is unexplained. V and J calls and clone size are those listed in that table; D and trimming were worked out from the DNA. The sample profile shows approximately 130,000 clones; 93% of them were found once. The ten largest clones add up to roughly 1% of the sample.

With regard to this clone: The target of this receptor is not known. Base qualities are not recorded, but no much larger clone differs from it by a single base.

The sample here was peripheral blood, taken on day 0 of AZD1222 vaccination. The TCR was taken from an adult in good health. The rearranged segments are TRBV3-1 (or the pseudogene TRBV3-2) and TRBJ1-6; 7 bases in the junction line up with TRBD1. CDR3 protein: CASSQDPQGGSPLHF. DNA sequence: TGTGCCAGCAGCCAAGATCCCCAGGGGGGTTCACCCCTCCACTTT.